One sample yielded the 19 T cell receptor beta chains listed below, sequenced in a study of T cell responses to AZD1222 COVID-19 vaccine. Measured with immunoSEQ multiplex PCR; TCRdb has only the in-frame clones, and not every one. This sample has roughly 90,000 clones; more than 80% occur once, and the top ten carry less than 3%. Sequences were derived from peripheral blood, sampled 28 days after the second AZD1222 dose. Receptor source: an adult who received the AZD1222 COVID-19 vaccine.

The J gene is TRBJ1-1, the V gene TRBV19; no definite D call. V was shortened by 2 bases and J by 6 bases, with 10 bases between the two germline ends. The CDR3 covers 13 residues. CDR1 and CDR2 from the germline V gene are LNHDA and SQIVND (reference sequence). CDR3 sequence: CASSIRVAAEAFF. In DNA form, the CDR3 reads TGTGCCAGTAGTATAAGGGTCGCAGCTGAAGCTTTCTTT.

A note on this clone: This sample also contains other DNA sequences that code for the same CDR3. The V call is TRBV12-3 or TRBV12-4, the J call TRBJ2-7; unclear D gene. This CDR3 comprises 11 residues. Trimming cost V 6 bases and J 3 bases, with 6 bases left between them. CDR3 DNA sequence: TGTGCCAGCAGCCAAAACTACGAGCAGTACTTC. It yields the protein CASSQNYEQYF.

This sequence joins TRBV29-1 and TRBJ2-5; D might be TRBD2 (5 bases). CDR3 size: 15 residues. Germline-derived CDR1 and CDR2 are SQVTM and ANQGSEA. V lost 4 bases and J 2 bases, leaving 17 bases between the germline ends. The CDR3 here is CSVAGSERGQETQYF. In DNA, the CDR3 is TGCAGCGTTGCGGGTTCTGAACGGGGACAAGAGACCCAGTACTTC.

This clone has a single count. Other DNA sequences in this specimen translate into the identical CDR3. The chain links TRBV9 to TRBJ2-7, with D tentatively TRBD2 (6 bases). The germline CDR1 and CDR2 sequences are SGDLS and YYNGEE. The CDR3 sequence is 13 residues long. The V gene lost 0 bases and the J gene lost 2 bases, with 6 bases spanning the gap. CDR3 region: CASSVGLAYEQYF. In DNA form, the CDR3 reads TGTGCCAGCAGCGTAGGACTAGCCTACGAGCAGTACTTC.

The chain combines TRBV5-6 with TRBJ1-2; 11 bases fit TRBD1. V lost 3 bases to trimming and J lost 4 bases; unmatched junction nucleotides: 2. The CDR3 spans 14 residues. Per the germline V gene, CDR1 is SGHDT and CDR2 is YYEEEE. The CDR3 DNA reads TGTGCCAGCAGCTACGGGACAGGGGGCTATGGCTACACCTTC. Encoded protein: CASSYGTGGYGYTF.

The chain employs TRBV5-1 and TRBJ1-2; 9 nucleotides align to TRBD1. With 3 bases clipped from V and 7 bases from J, the junction kept 7 bases outside the gene matches. The CDR3 spans 14 residues. Germline CDR1 SGHRS, CDR2 YFSETQ. For the CDR3, the DNA is TGCGCCAGCAGCTCCGGACAGGGGTTGGCTGGCTACACCTTC. It encodes CASSSGQGLAGYTF.

The chain recombines TRBV11-2 with TRBJ2-1; 8 nucleotides agree with TRBD1. With V trimmed by 2 bases and J by 0 bases, 6 bases remained unmatched. The CDR3 is 17 residues long. Germline-derived CDR1 and CDR2 are SGHAT and FQNNGV. CDR3 region: CASSLLWTGSSYNEQFF. The CDR3 nucleotides read TGTGCCAGCAGCTTACTTTGGACAGGGAGCTCCTACAATGAGCAGTTCTTC. The entire variable domain, with the rest obtained from reference TRBV11-2 and TRBJ2-1, is as follows: EAGVAQSPRYKIIEKRQSVAFWCNPISGHATLYWYQQILGQGPKLLIQFQNNGVVDDSQLPKDRFSAERLKGVDSTLKIQPAKLEDSAVYLCASSLLWTGSSYNEQFFGPGTRLTVL.

The chain carries TRBV7-9 and TRBJ2-5; TRBD1 matches 8 bases. The V and J ends lost 5 bases and 7 bases, in that order; junction bases with no gene match: 6. The germline gives CDR1 SEHNR, CDR2 FQNEAQ (reference sequence). The CDR3 covers 13 residues. CDR3 nucleotide sequence: TGTGCCAGCAGCCCGACAGGGGATGGGACCCAGTACTTC. Translated: CASSPTGDGTQYF.

The V call is TRBV27, the J call TRBJ2-1; 11 bases agree with TRBD2. V was clipped by 7 bases and J by 4 bases; unmatched bases: 6. This CDR3 comprises 15 residues. CDR1 is MNHEY and CDR2 is SMNVEV in the germline V gene (reference sequence). This chain's CDR3 is CASKVIAGGYNEQFF. CDR3 coding DNA: TGTGCCAGCAAGGTAATAGCGGGAGGGTACAATGAGCAGTTCTTC.

The chain uses TRBV2 and TRBJ2-1; 14 bases map to TRBD2. Unmatched junction bases numbered 4, after V lost 6 bases and J lost 6 bases. The CDR3 extends over 15 amino acids. CDR1 is SNHLY and CDR2 is FYNNEI in the germline V gene. DNA of the CDR3: TGTGCCAGCAGGAGAGGGACTAGCGGGAGCAATGAGCAGTTCTTC. It encodes CASRRGTSGSNEQFF.

V usage is TRBV2 and J usage is TRBJ1-2; D unclear. CDR1 SNHLY and CDR2 FYNNEI come from the germline V gene. Trimming pared 6 bases from V and 6 bases from J, leaving 20 bases between. The CDR3 extends over 15 amino acids. The CDR3 coding sequence is TGTGCCAGCAGCGCAATAAATTTGGGCGGCGATGGCTACACCTTC. As protein: CASSAINLGGDGYTF.

The chain couples TRBV30 to TRBJ2-7; a possible D gene is TRBD2 (5 bases). Trimming took off 0 bases at V and 6 bases at J, with 12 bases between the two ends. This CDR3 region has 13 residues. The V gene's germline CDR1 is GTSNPN and CDR2 SVGIG (reference sequence). The CDR3 region has the DNA TGTGCCTGGAGTGTAAGCGGATCGCGCGAGCAGTACTTC. It specifies CAWSVSGSREQYF.

The CDR3 here is CASSLTPLDPNEQFF. CDR3 DNA: TGTGCCAGCAGCTTAACCCCCCTAGATCCCAATGAGCAGTTCTTC. The chain uses TRBV7-3 and TRBJ2-1; D unresolved. The CDR3 extends over 15 amino acids. Trimming left V 0 bases short and J 6 bases short, with 12 bases between. From germline, CDR1 is SGHTA and CDR2 FQGTGA.

The V gene is TRBV6-5, the J gene TRBJ2-7, with a weak D call TRBD2 (5 bases). Germline lookup yields CDR1 MNHEY and CDR2 SVGAGI. The CDR3 is made up of 13 amino acids. V shed 2 bases and J shed 6 bases, with 11 bases lying between them. Written as DNA, the CDR3 is TGTGCCAGCAGTTACCCGGGAACCTTCGAGCAGTACTTC. Residues: CASSYPGTFEQYF.

V gene TRBV6-2 or TRBV6-3 combines with J gene TRBJ1-5; possible D gene TRBD1, 5 bases. Deletions cut 0 bases from V and 0 bases from J, with 12 bases between. The V gene's germline CDR1 is MNHEY and CDR2 SVGEGT. CDR3 size: 17 residues. CDR3 loop: CASSYSRKGYSNQPQHF. The CDR3 DNA follows: TGTGCCAGCAGTTACTCAAGGAAGGGGTATAGCAATCAGCCCCAGCATTTT.

This chain uses TRBV5-6 with TRBJ1-1; TRBD1 is a possible D gene (5 bases). The germline gives CDR1 SGHDT, CDR2 YYEEEE. The V end lost 0 bases, the J end lost 2 bases, and 5 bases lay between the germline ends. This CDR3 is built from 13 residues. The DNA of the CDR3 is TGTGCCAGCAGCTTGGGGGACAACACTGAAGCTTTCTTT. Its protein product is CASSLGDNTEAFF. The full variable domain, rest sourced from reference TRBV5-6 and TRBJ1-1, is DAGVTQSPTHLIKTRGQQVTLRCSPKSGHDTVSWYQQALGQGPQFIFQYYEEEERQRGNFPDRFSGHQFPNYSSELNVNALLLGDSALYLCASSLGDNTEAFFGQGTRLTVV.

The count of this clone is one. The rearrangement uses TRBV4-3 and TRBJ1-2, with TRBD1 as a possible D gene (5 bases). CDR1 LGHNA and CDR2 YSLEER come from the germline V gene. The CDR3 is made up of 15 amino acids. Trimming pared 4 bases from V and 3 bases from J, leaving 15 bases between. The CDR3 sequence is CASSPTSREHYGYTF. CDR3 coding DNA: TGCGCCAGCAGCCCGACTTCCAGGGAACACTATGGCTACACCTTC.

The CDR3 DNA reads TGTGCCAGCAGCTTGTCGGCAGGGGGATGGTCCGAGCAGTACTTC. Translated, it gives CASSLSAGGWSEQYF. V usage is TRBV5-6 and J usage is TRBJ2-7; 7 bases are shared with TRBD1. The germline CDR1 and CDR2 sequences are SGHDT and YYEEEE. This CDR3 has 15 amino acids. V trimming: 1 base; J trimming: 6 bases; junction bases outside the gene matches: 10.

The chain is built from TRBV7-2 and TRBJ1-5, with D unresolved. CDR1 is SGHTA, CDR2 FQGNSA, per germline. V dropped 1 base and J dropped 4 bases, with 11 bases sitting between them. The CDR3 runs to 15 residues. The DNA of the CDR3 is TGTGCCAGCAGCTTAGTTTGGCAGGTAAATCAGCCCCAGCATTTT. Amino acid sequence: CASSLVWQVNQPQHF.